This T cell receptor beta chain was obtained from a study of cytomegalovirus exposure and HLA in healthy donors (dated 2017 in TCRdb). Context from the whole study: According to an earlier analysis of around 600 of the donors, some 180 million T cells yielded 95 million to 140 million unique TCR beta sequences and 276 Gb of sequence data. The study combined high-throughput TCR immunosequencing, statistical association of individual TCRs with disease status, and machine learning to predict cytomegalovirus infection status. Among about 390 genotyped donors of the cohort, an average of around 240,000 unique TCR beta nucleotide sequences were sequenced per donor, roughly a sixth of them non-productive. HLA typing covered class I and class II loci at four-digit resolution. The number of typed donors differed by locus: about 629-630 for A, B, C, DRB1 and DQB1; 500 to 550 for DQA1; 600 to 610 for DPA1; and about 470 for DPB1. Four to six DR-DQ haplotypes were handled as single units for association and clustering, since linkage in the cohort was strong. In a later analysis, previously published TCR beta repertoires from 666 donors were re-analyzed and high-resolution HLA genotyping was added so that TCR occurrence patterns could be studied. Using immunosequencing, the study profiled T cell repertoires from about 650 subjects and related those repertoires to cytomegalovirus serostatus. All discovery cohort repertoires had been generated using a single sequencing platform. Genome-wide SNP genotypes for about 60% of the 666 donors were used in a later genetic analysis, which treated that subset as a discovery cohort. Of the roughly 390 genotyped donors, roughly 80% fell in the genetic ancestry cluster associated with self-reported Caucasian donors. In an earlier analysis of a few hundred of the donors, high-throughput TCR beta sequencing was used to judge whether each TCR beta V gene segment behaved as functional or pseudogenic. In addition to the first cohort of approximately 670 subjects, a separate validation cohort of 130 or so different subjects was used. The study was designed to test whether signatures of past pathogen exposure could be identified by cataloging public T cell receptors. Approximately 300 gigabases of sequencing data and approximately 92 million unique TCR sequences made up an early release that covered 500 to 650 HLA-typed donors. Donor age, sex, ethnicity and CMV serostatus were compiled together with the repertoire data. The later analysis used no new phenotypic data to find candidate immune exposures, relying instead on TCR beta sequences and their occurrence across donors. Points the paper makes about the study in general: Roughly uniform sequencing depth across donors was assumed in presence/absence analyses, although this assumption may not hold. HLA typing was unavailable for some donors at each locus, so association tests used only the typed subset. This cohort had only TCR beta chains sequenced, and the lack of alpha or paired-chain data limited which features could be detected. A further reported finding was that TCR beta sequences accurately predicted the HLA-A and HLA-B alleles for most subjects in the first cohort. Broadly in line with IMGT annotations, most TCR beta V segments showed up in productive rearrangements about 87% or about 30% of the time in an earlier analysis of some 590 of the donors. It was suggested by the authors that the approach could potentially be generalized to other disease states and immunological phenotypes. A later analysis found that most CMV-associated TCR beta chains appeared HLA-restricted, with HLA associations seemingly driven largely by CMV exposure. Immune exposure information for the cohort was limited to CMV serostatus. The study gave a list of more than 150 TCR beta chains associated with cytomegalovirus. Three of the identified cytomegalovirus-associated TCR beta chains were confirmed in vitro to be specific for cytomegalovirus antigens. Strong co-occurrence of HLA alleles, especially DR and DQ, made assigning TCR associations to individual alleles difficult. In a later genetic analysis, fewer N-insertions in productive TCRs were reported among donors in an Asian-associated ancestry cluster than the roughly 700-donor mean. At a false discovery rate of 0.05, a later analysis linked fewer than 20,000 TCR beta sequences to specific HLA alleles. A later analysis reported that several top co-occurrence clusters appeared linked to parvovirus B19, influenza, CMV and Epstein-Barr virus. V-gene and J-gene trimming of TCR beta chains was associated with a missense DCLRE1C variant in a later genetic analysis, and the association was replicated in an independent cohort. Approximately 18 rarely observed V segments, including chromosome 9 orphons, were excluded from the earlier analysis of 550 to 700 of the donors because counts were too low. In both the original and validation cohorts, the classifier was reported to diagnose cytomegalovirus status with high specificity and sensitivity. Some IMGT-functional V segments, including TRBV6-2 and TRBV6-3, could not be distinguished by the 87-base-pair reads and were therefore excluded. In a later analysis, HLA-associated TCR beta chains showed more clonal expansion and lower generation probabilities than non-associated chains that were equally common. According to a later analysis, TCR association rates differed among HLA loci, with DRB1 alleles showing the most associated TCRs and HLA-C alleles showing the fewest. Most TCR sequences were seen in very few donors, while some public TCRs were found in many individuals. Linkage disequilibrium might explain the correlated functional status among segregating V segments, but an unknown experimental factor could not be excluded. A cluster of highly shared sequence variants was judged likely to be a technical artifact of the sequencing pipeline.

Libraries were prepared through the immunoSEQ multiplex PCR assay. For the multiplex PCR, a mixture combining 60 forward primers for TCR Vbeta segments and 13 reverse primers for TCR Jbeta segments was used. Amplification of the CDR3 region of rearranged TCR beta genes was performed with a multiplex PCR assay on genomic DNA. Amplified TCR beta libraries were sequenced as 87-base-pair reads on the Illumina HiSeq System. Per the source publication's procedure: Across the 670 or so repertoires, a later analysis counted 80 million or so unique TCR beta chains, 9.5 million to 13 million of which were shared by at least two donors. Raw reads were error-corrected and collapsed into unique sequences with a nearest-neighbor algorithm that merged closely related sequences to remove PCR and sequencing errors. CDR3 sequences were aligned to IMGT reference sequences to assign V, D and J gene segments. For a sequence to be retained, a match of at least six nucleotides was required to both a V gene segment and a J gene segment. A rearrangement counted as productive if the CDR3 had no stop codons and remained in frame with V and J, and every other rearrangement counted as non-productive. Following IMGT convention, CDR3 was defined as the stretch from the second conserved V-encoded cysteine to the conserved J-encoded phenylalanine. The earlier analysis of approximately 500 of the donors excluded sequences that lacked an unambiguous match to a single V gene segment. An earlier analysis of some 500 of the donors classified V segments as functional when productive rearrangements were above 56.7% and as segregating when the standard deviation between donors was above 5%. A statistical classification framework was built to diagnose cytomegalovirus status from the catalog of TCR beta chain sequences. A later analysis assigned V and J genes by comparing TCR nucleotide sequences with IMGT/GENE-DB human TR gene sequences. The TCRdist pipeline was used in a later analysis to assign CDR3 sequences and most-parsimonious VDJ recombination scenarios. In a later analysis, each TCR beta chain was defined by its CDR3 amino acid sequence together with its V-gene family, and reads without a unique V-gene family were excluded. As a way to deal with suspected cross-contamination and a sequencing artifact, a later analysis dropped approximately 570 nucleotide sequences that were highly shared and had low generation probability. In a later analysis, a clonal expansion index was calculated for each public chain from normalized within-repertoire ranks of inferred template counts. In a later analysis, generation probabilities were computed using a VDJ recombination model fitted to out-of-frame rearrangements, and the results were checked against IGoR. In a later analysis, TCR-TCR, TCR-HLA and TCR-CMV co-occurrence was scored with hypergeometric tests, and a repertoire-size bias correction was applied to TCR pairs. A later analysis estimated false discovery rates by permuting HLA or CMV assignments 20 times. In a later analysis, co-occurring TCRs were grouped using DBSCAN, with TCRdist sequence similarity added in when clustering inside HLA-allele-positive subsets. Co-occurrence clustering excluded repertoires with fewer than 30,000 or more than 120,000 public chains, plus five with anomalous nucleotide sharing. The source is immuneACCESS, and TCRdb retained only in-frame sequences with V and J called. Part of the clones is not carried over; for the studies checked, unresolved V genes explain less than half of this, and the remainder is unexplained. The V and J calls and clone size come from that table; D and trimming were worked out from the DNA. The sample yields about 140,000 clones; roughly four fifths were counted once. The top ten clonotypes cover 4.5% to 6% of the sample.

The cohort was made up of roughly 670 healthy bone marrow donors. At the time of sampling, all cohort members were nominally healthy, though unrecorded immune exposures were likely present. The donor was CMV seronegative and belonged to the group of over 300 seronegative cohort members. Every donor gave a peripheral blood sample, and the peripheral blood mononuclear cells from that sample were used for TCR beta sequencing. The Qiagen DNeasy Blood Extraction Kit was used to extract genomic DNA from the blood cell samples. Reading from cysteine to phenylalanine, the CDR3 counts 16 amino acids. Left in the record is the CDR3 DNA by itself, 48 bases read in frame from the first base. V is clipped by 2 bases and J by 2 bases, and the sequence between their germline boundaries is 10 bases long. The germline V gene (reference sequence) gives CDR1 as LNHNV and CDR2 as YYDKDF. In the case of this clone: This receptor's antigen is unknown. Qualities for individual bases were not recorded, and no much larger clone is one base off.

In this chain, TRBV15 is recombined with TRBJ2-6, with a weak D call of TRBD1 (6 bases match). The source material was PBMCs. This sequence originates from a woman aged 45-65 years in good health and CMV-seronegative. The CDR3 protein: CATSRRYRAGANVLTF. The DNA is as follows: TGTGCCACCAGCAGAAGATACAGGGCTGGGGCCAACGTCCTGACTTTC.